This TCR beta chain stems from a study of blood T cell repertoires in COVID-19. Study overall: PBMCs, B-cell-depleted T cells, or T cells provided the cDNA or gDNA that made up the material.

CDR3 length: 14 amino acids. J was trimmed by 8 bases and V by 4 bases; bases with no gene match: 6. Germline V gene lookup returns CDR1 MNHEY and CDR2 SVGAGI. Per the study methods: Using reference gene primer amplification, nucleated cell counts were estimated. Assay: immunoSEQ multiplex PCR; the TCRdb copy retains only in-frame clones and omits some. V and J calls plus clone size are reproduced from that table; the DNA served to infer D and trimming. The table shows some 250,000 clones, with around 87% occurring only once. The source material was peripheral blood. This TCR derives from a woman aged 25 to 45 who had recovered from COVID-19. This rearrangement joins TRBV6-5 to TRBJ1-2; 11 positions match TRBD1. The CDR3 DNA reads as TGTGCCAGCAGTTTGGACAGGGGGCGTAAGGGCTACACCTTC. Encoded protein: CASSLDRGRKGYTF.